This is a list of T cell receptor beta chains from one sample in a study of blood T cell repertoires in COVID-19. The repertoire was sequenced with immunoSEQ multiplex PCR; TCRdb's copy has only in-frame clones and lacks some. There are 200,000 to 250,000 clones in the sample; around 81% occur only once, and approximately 6.6% lies in the top ten. The sample taken for sequencing was peripheral blood. These TCRs come from an older woman with acute or convalescent COVID-19. Each CDR3 is given with its conserved first and last residue. D genes are given only for firm matches. Size is omitted from some rows. Given values are once, few, many or a class for expanded clones.

cdr3_aa	cdr3_nt	d_call	clone_size	j_call	v_call
CASSIRPNYYEQYF	TGTGCCAGTAGTATCCGGCCTAACTACTACGAGCAGTACTTC	NA	once	TRBJ2-7	TRBV19
CASSQDLLETQYF	TGTGCCAGCAGCCAAGATCTTTTAGAGACCCAGTACTTC	NA	NA	TRBJ2-5	TRBV3-1/TRBV3-2
CASTPGPANYGYTF	TGTGCCAGCACCCCAGGCCCCGCTAACTATGGCTACACCTTC	NA	few	TRBJ1-2	TRBV7-2
CASSPGGYEQFF	TGTGCCAGCAGTCCAGGGGGGTATGAGCAGTTCTTC	NA	few	TRBJ2-1	TRBV11-3
CASSEFRQGSEKLFF	TGTGCCAGCAGTGAATTTCGGCAGGGAAGTGAAAAACTGTTTTTT	NA	few	TRBJ1-4	TRBV6-1
CASSPQGLNGEKLFF	TGCGCCAGCAGCCCACAGGGGCTTAACGGTGAAAAACTGTTTTTT	TRBD1	NA	TRBJ1-4	TRBV5-1
CASSGGDSPLHF	TGCGCCAGCAGCGGGGGGGATTCACCCCTCCACTTT	NA	NA	TRBJ1-6	TRBV5-1
CASLQGTKNIQYF	TGTGCCAGCCTCCAGGGGACCAAAAACATTCAGTACTTC	NA	NA	TRBJ2-4	TRBV2
CASSSTPQGVGNTEAFF	TGCGCCAGCAGCTCTACCCCACAGGGGGTTGGGAACACTGAAGCTTTCTTT	TRBD1	NA	TRBJ1-1	TRBV4-1
CASSLLRDFDNEQFF	TGTGCCAGCAGTTTGCTCCGGGACTTTGACAATGAGCAGTTCTTC	NA	NA	TRBJ2-1	TRBV27
CASSLERYGYTF	TGTGCCAGCAGCTTGGAGCGCTATGGCTACACCTTC	NA	NA	TRBJ1-2	TRBV5-6
CASKAGELYEQYF	TGTGCCAGCAAGGCGGGGGAACTCTACGAGCAGTACTTC	TRBD2	once	TRBJ2-7	TRBV6-6
CASSPLSTSNSGANVLTF	TGTGCCAGCTCACCATTGTCGACTTCTAACTCTGGGGCCAACGTCCTGACTTTC	NA	NA	TRBJ2-6	TRBV18
CASRTLAGDTGELFF	TGTGCCAGCAGGACCCTAGCGGGGGACACCGGGGAGCTGTTTTTT	TRBD2	NA	TRBJ2-2	TRBV6-5
CASSYGGAPAGEQYF	TGTGCCAGCAGTTACGGGGGGGCCCCCGCGGGGGAGCAGTACTTC	NA	once	TRBJ2-7	TRBV6-5
CASSLYGGEEYEQYF	TGTGCCAGCAGTTTATATGGGGGCGAAGAGTACGAGCAGTACTTC	NA	once	TRBJ2-7	TRBV27
CASTTGFEQFF	TGTGCCAGCACCACAGGGTTTGAGCAGTTCTTC	NA	NA	TRBJ2-1	TRBV2
CASRGEAAGDSPLHF	TGTGCCAGCAGAGGGGAGGCAGCGGGCGATTCACCCCTCCACTTT	NA	NA	TRBJ1-6	TRBV6-5
CASSKGQGTQPQHF	TGTGCCAGTAGTAAGGGACAGGGCACTCAGCCCCAGCATTTT	TRBD1	NA	TRBJ1-5	TRBV19
CASSLVKQGSGTDTQYF	TGTGCCAGCAGCTTAGTCAAACAGGGTTCGGGCACAGATACGCAGTATTTT	NA	NA	TRBJ2-3	TRBV7-9
CASSSTGLGDEKLFF	TGTGCCAGCAGCTCGACAGGCCTCGGGGATGAAAAACTGTTTTTT	NA	NA	TRBJ1-4	TRBV9
CASGLRGDSPLHF	TGTGCTAGTGGTTTAAGGGGTGATTCACCCCTCCACTTT	NA	few	TRBJ1-6	TRBV12-5
CASSPDRGRLLGYTF	TGTGCCAGCAGCCCGGACAGGGGGCGTCTTTTAGGCTACACCTTC	TRBD1	NA	TRBJ1-2	TRBV7-2
CATSDPTGGMNQPQYF	TGTGCCACCAGTGACCCCACAGGGGGCATGAATCAGCCCCAGTATTTT	TRBD1	NA	TRBJ2-3	TRBV24-1
CASSESLAGWRFQETQYF	TGTGCCAGCAGTGAATCGCTAGCGGGGTGGAGGTTCCAAGAGACCCAGTACTTC	TRBD2	NA	TRBJ2-5	TRBV6-1
CASSEGGTNEKLFF	TGCGCCAGCAGCGAAGGAGGGACTAATGAAAAACTGTTTTTT	NA	NA	TRBJ1-4	TRBV4-1
CASSSQQGVYGYTF	TGTGCCAGCAGCTCCCAACAGGGGGTCTATGGCTACACCTTC	TRBD1	NA	TRBJ1-2	TRBV7-2
CASSLEGQGRTEAFF	TGTGCCAGCAGCCTGGAGGGGCAGGGTAGGACTGAAGCTTTCTTT	NA	NA	TRBJ1-1	TRBV5-8
CASSLQGAGQETQYF	TGTGCCAGCAGCTTACAGGGGGCCGGCCAAGAGACCCAGTACTTC	TRBD1	NA	TRBJ2-5	TRBV11-2
CAISESNWSMGQGFTGELFF	TGTGCCATCAGTGAGTCGAATTGGAGTATGGGACAGGGGTTCACCGGGGAGCTGTTTTTT	TRBD1	NA	TRBJ2-2	TRBV10-3
CASSLTGKGYTF	TGTGCCAGCAGTCTGACAGGGAAAGGCTACACCTTC	TRBD1	NA	TRBJ1-2	TRBV27
CASSGETSTDTQYF	TGTGCCTCTTCCGGGGAAACTAGCACAGATACGCAGTATTTT	NA	NA	TRBJ2-3	TRBV30
CASSQAPPGQGLEKLFF	TGCGCCAGCAGCCAAGCCCCACCGGGACAGGGGCTTGAAAAACTGTTTTTT	TRBD1	few	TRBJ1-4	TRBV4-3
CASSLVAYTGELFF	TGTGCCAGCAGCTTAGTGGCCTACACCGGGGAGCTGTTTTTT	NA	NA	TRBJ2-2	TRBV13
CTSSIGFRSYNEQFF	TGTACCAGTAGTATCGGGTTCCGCTCCTACAATGAGCAGTTCTTC	NA	NA	TRBJ2-1	TRBV19
CASSSRQGGKEKLFF	TGTGCCAGCAGTTCCCGACAGGGAGGAAAGGAAAAACTGTTTTTT	TRBD1	few	TRBJ1-4	TRBV6-5
CASSSRTSGVYQETQYF	TGTGCCAGCAGCTCCCGCACTAGCGGGGTGTACCAAGAGACCCAGTACTTC	TRBD2	NA	TRBJ2-5	TRBV3-1/TRBV3-2
CASSLGGLAEETQYF	TGCGCCAGCAGCTTGGGGGGACTAGCGGAAGAGACCCAGTACTTC	TRBD2	NA	TRBJ2-5	TRBV5-1
CASNSQMEREAFF	TGTGCCAGCAACTCTCAGATGGAGAGGGAAGCTTTCTTT	NA	NA	TRBJ1-1	TRBV6-5
CAIANREFSSGYTF	TGTGCCATCGCGAACAGGGAGTTTTCTTCTGGCTACACCTTC	NA	NA	TRBJ1-2	TRBV10-3
CASSRLRSSGANVLTF	TGTGCCAGCAGCCGACTAAGGAGCTCTGGGGCCAACGTCCTGACTTTC	NA	NA	TRBJ2-6	TRBV7-9
CASSLLGVRGQFF	TGTGCCAGCAGTTTACTAGGGGTACGCGGGCAGTTCTTC	NA	NA	TRBJ2-1	TRBV11-3
CASSLLGGAYNEQFF	TGCGCCAGCAGCTTGCTTGGGGGGGCCTACAATGAGCAGTTCTTC	TRBD2	NA	TRBJ2-1	TRBV5-1
CASKFQGEDGYTF	TGTGCCAGCAAATTCCAGGGGGAGGATGGCTACACCTTC	TRBD1	NA	TRBJ1-2	TRBV12-3/TRBV12-4